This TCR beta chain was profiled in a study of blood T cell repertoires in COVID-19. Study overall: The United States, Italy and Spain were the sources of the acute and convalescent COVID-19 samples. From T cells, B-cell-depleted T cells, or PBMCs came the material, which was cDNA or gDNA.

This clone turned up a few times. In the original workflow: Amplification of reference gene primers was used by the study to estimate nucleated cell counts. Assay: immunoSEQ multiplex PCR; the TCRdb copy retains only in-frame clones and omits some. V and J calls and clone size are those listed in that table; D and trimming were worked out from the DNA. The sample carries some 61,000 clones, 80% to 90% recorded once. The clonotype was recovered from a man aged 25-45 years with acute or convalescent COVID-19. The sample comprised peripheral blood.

The CDR3 is CASSLTRSYNEQFF. CDR3 in DNA: TGTGCCAGCAGCCTGACTAGATCCTACAATGAGCAGTTCTTC. The rearrangement links TRBV3-1 (or the pseudogene TRBV3-2) to TRBJ2-1; weak D call: TRBD2 (6 bases). Germline loops: CDR1 LGHDT, CDR2 YNNKEL (reference sequence). The V end was cut by 4 bases, the J end by 1 base, with 8 bases between. This CDR3 has 14 amino acids.